This TCR beta chain originates from a study of blood T cell repertoires in COVID-19 (dated by TCRdb to about 2020). Broadly, across the study: Samples from collaborators originated in the United States, Italy and Spain and spanned both the acute and convalescent phases of COVID-19. The prospective study material was composed of cDNA or gDNA derived from T cells, B-cell-depleted T cells, or PBMCs. The dataset comprised deeply sampled blood TCRbeta repertoires from subjects exposed to, actively infected with, or recovered from COVID-19. The repertoires were released in a freely available public database meant as a resource for research on the immune response to SARS-CoV-2. The samples were drawn from two sources: the first 160 participants of the ongoing ImmuneRACE study, and 1,000 to 1,500 subjects contributed by 6 global collaborators. Nearly every sample came with metadata listing a de-identified subject ID, COVID-19 status, age in years and sex. Where available, HLA class I and class II types were taken from metadata supplied by the sample provider and were not determined by assay-based typing. Results the study describes overall, beyond this receptor: How much clinical and demographic metadata was included differed by source and by participant, and the metadata was provided uncurated.

TCRbeta CDR3 regions were amplified from genomic DNA by means of the immunoSEQ Assay, a bias-controlled multiplex PCR. The authors' pipeline ran thus. Nucleated cell counts per sample were estimated from amplification of reference gene primers within the assay. To quantify the absolute abundance of each unique TCRbeta CDR3 rearrangement, sequence reads were collapsed and filtered. For each sample, productive Simpson clonality was calculated by taking the square root of Simpson's diversity index across productive rearrangements. TCRdb obtained this table from immuneACCESS and retained in-frame rearrangements with V and J assigned. These tables miss some clones; where compared with another copy, unresolved V genes account for less than half of the shortfall, and the remainder is unexplained. V, J and clone size reflect that table, while D and trimming were determined from the DNA. Recorded for this sample are 400,000 to 450,000 clones; about 88% of them occurred a single time. The top ten clonotypes cover approximately 1.5% of the sample.

In Seattle, one collaborating source enrolled patients while the infection was active and tracked those patients longitudinally over the course of disease. Collaborating institutions collected whole blood in K2EDTA tubes following their own protocols. For TCRbeta analysis, collaborators shipped samples as frozen whole blood, isolated PBMCs, or DNA extracted from either of those sample types. A note on this clone: There is no known antigen for this receptor. No base quality information exists; no much larger clone differs at one position.

Sequenced: peripheral blood. The clonotype originates from a woman between 35 and 50 years old with COVID-19, enrolled during active disease.

The DNA sequence is TGTGCCAGCAGCTTAGGGCAGGGGGCCTATGGCTACACCTTC. Translated, this gives CASSLGQGAYGYTF. The chain was built from TRBV11-2 and TRBJ1-2; 8 bases in between match TRBD1. For this chain, trimming is 1 base at the V end and 4 bases at the J end, and the number of junction bases without a gene match is 2. Per the germline V gene, SGHAT is the CDR1 and FQNNGV is the CDR2. The CDR3, cysteine through phenylalanine, is 14 amino acids long. The entry retains the CDR3 DNA only, 42 bases that are in frame from base 1. Reference TRBV11-2 and TRBJ1-2 proteins supply the regions before and after the CDR3; the full variable domain is: EAGVAQSPRYKIIEKRQSVAFWCNPISGHATLYWYQQILGQGPKLLIQFQNNGVVDDSQLPKDRFSAERLKGVDSTLKIQPAKLEDSAVYLCASSLGQGAYGYTFGSGTRLTVV.